Listed here are 25 T cell receptor beta chains from one sample, sequenced in a study of blood T cell repertoires in COVID-19. The protocol was immunoSEQ multiplex PCR, while the TCRdb copy is restricted to in-frame clones and leaves out a portion. This sample yields 140,000 to 150,000 clones, of which over 80% are seen a single time; about 11% belongs to the top ten. Sequenced sample: PBMCs or T cells enriched from blood (not recorded which). The receptors derive from a man in his 60s who had recovered from COVID-19.

This chain's CDR3 is CSVEAGSTDTQYF. DNA for the CDR3: TGCAGCGTTGAAGCGGGGTCCACAGATACGCAGTATTTT. The rearrangement joins TRBV29-1 to TRBJ2-3; TRBD2 might be the D (5 bases). CDR1 SQVTM and CDR2 ANQGSEA come from the germline V gene. The V and J ends lost 1 base and 2 bases respectively, with 7 bases between them. The CDR3 length is 13 residues.

This sequence joins TRBV4-1 and TRBJ2-1; D perhaps matches TRBD1 (5 bases). Trimming took 1 base from V and 5 from J, leaving 6 bases between them. The CDR3 has 13 residues. The germline V gene has CDR1 MGHRA and CDR2 YSYEKL. CDR3 nucleotides: TGCGCCAGCAGCCAAGTAGGGGACAATGAGCAGTTCTTC. Its translation is CASSQVGDNEQFF.

The chain links TRBV5-1 to TRBJ2-5, with a tentative D call TRBD2 (5 bases). CDR1 is SGHRS and CDR2 is YFSETQ in the germline V gene. Deletions cut 5 bases from V and 5 bases from J, with 16 bases between. The CDR3 runs 14 residues. CDR3 sequence: CASRLLGTLETQYF. CDR3 coding DNA: TGCGCCAGCAGATTACTAGGCACTCTGGAGACCCAGTACTTC.

This chain connects TRBV28 to TRBJ2-7, with 10 nucleotides matching TRBD1. Losses at the gene ends were 6 bases for V and 7 bases for J; bases not matched to a gene: 12. The CDR3 consists of 15 residues. CDR1 and CDR2 from the germline V gene are MDHEN and SYDVKM. CDR3 bases: TGTGCCAGCAGCTCTCGACAGGGGGCCTTCAAGGAGCAGTACTTC. Its protein is CASSSRQGAFKEQYF. The variable domain in full, with the rest retrieved from reference TRBV28 and TRBJ2-7, is DVKVTQSSRYLVKRTGEKVFLECVQDMDHENMFWYRQDPGLGLRLIYFSYDVKMKEKGDIPEGYSVSREKKERFSLILESASTNQTSMYLCASSSRQGAFKEQYFGPGTRLTVT.

The V and J genes are TRBV5-5 and TRBJ2-7; 7 bases fit TRBD2. This CDR3 is 15 amino acids long. CDR1 SGHKS and CDR2 YYEKEE come from the germline V gene (reference sequence). V lost 4 bases and J lost 3; bases outside the gene matches: 10. The CDR3 nucleotides are TGTGCCAGCAGCAACCCTCGGGGGGTCCTCTACGAGCAGTACTTC. As protein: CASSNPRGVLYEQYF. Full variable domain (outside the CDR3, taken from reference TRBV5-5 and TRBJ2-7): DAGVTQSPTHLIKTRGQQVTLRCSPISGHKSVSWYQQVLGQGPQFIFQYYEKEERGRGNFPDRFSARQFPNYSSELNVNALLLGDSALYLCASSNPRGVLYEQYFGPGTRLTVT.

V and J are TRBV29-1 and TRBJ2-2; D possibly corresponds to TRBD2 (7 bases). CDR3 size: 15 residues. CDR1 and CDR2 (germline): SQVTM, ANQGSEA. V lost 5 bases and J 0 bases, leaving 13 bases between the germline ends. CDR3 loop: CSVRGATTNTGELFF. Here the CDR3 DNA reads TGCAGCGTTCGGGGGGCTACTACGAACACCGGGGAGCTGTTTTTT.

The chain couples TRBV30 to TRBJ1-5; D unclear. This CDR3 is built from 13 residues. Between the trimmed V and J ends, which lost 2 bases and 4 bases, there was a span of 9 bases. CDR1 is GTSNPN and CDR2 is SVGIG in the germline V gene (reference sequence). The CDR3 protein is CAWSMSGNQPQHF. DNA of the CDR3: TGTGCCTGGAGTATGTCGGGAAATCAGCCCCAGCATTTT.

The gene calls are TRBV3-1 (or the pseudogene TRBV3-2) and TRBJ1-1; D is unclear. V lost 0 bases and J lost 10, with 12 bases in between. The CDR3 consists of 13 residues. Germline assignment: CDR1 LGHDT and CDR2 YNNKEL (reference sequence). The CDR3 bases are TGTGCCAGCAGCCAAGATCTTCCCCCTAGAGCTTTCTTT. Translation: CASSQDLPPRAFF.

Details on this clone: The sample holds other DNA sequences that translate to the same CDR3. The V and J genes are TRBV2 and TRBJ2-7; the D is unclear. CDR1 and CDR2 (germline): SNHLY, FYNNEI. CDR3 length: 12 residues. Trimming shortened V by 3 bases and J by 3 bases, and 6 bases separated the two germline ends. CDR3 region: CASSEAGYEQYF. CDR3 DNA sequence: TGTGCCAGCAGTGAGGCAGGCTACGAGCAGTACTTC.

V gene TRBV5-1 combines with J gene TRBJ1-1; D unresolved. CDR1 and CDR2 (germline): SGHRS, YFSETQ. The CDR3 runs 15 residues. Trimming removed 0 bases at V and 1 base at J, with 10 bases between. The CDR3 DNA reads as TGCGCCAGCAGCTTGGAACCGGGATCGAACACTGAAGCTTTCTTT. It codes for CASSLEPGSNTEAFF.

J is TRBJ1-1 and V is TRBV3-1 (or the pseudogene TRBV3-2); no clear D gene. Per germline, CDR1 LGHDT and CDR2 YNNKEL (reference sequence). Between the trimmed V and J ends, which lost 4 bases and 6 bases, there was a span of 9 bases. The CDR3 loop spans 12 amino acids. The CDR3 bases are TGTGCCAGCAGCCGGAGAGGGTCTGAAGCTTTCTTT. This sequence encodes CASSRRGSEAFF.

This chain joins TRBV21-1 and TRBJ1-6; whether TRBD1, the table's D call, matches the DNA was not checked. TRBV21-1 is deemed a pseudogene. There are 14 residues in the CDR3. The CDR3 DNA reads as TGTGCCAGCAGCAAAGGGGACAGGGACCCACCCCTCCACTTT. It codes for CASSKGDRDPPLHF.

The chain has TRBV29-1 and TRBJ2-2, with a tentative D call TRBD2 (6 bases). Trimming shortened V by 6 bases and J by 1 base, and 12 bases separated the two germline ends. CDR1 and CDR2 from the germline V gene are SQVTM and ANQGSEA. The CDR3 runs to 14 residues. The CDR3 is CSVLRGRNTGELFF. CDR3 in DNA: TGCAGCGTCCTGCGGGGTAGGAACACCGGGGAGCTGTTTTTT.

V and J are TRBV9 and TRBJ2-3; 10 bases line up with TRBD2. Unmatched junction bases numbered 8, after V lost 4 bases and J lost 3 bases. Germline CDR1 and CDR2: SGDLS and YYNGEE. This CDR3 is 16 amino acids long. The CDR3 DNA reads TGTGCCAGCAGCTCCTCGAGCGGGAGGGTAACAGATACGCAGTATTTT. Protein sequence: CASSSSSGRVTDTQYF.

The gene calls are TRBV18 and TRBJ1-4; D possibly corresponds to TRBD1 (6 bases). Trimming took off 0 bases at V and 4 bases at J, with 12 bases between the two ends. Germline V CDR1 and CDR2: KGHSH, LQKENI. This CDR3 spans 16 amino acids. The CDR3 nucleotides are TGTGCCAGCTCACCACCTCCGGGACACAGTAATGAAAAACTGTTTTTT. Translation: CASSPPPGHSNEKLFF.

The genes are TRBV12-3 or TRBV12-4 and TRBJ2-5; D unresolved. Trimming removed 5 bases from V and 5 bases from J, with 12 bases in between. The CDR3 runs 13 residues. This CDR3 reads CASSARRVETQYF. The CDR3 nucleotides are TGTGCCAGCAGTGCCCGACGGGTGGAGACCCAGTACTTC.

The count of this clone is one. The chain recombines TRBV25-1 with TRBJ2-7, with 13 positions matching TRBD2. The CDR3 is made up of 13 amino acids. J was trimmed by 2 bases and V by 8 bases; bases with no gene match: 0. Germline loops: CDR1 MGHDK, CDR2 SYGVNS. The CDR3 loop reads CASGLAGAYEQYF. As DNA, the CDR3 is TGTGCCAGCGGACTAGCGGGAGCCTACGAGCAGTACTTC.

The chain recombines TRBV27 with TRBJ2-1; maybe TRBD1 (5 bases). V lost 9 bases and J 0 bases, leaving 12 bases between the germline ends. The length of the CDR3 is 14 residues. Looked up from germline, CDR1 is MNHEY and CDR2 is SMNVEV (reference sequence). CDR3 nucleotide sequence: TGTGCCAGTTCGACAGCCAACTCCTACAATGAGCAGTTCTTC. Residues: CASSTANSYNEQFF.

The genes are TRBV30 and TRBJ2-7, with TRBD1 identical over 7 bases. Germline loops: CDR1 GTSNPN, CDR2 SVGIG (reference sequence). CDR3 length: 13 residues. V lost 0 bases to trimming and J lost 6 bases; unmatched junction nucleotides: 5. CDR3 coding DNA: TGTGCCTGGAGTGTTAAGGCAGGGGGCGAGCAGTACTTC. It encodes CAWSVKAGGEQYF.

This clone appeared a single time. This sequence joins TRBV10-3 and TRBJ1-5, with 7 nucleotides matching TRBD1. CDR1 and CDR2 from the germline V gene are ENHRY and SYGVKD. The junction had 7 bases not matched to a gene; V was cut back by 10 bases and J by 1 base. The CDR3 is 14 amino acids. CDR3 bases: TGTGCCACCCGACAGGGTCAAAGCAATCAGCCCCAGCATTTT. As protein: CATRQGQSNQPQHF.

This chain links TRBV7-8 with TRBJ2-3; 9 bases align to TRBD2. The CDR3 has 14 amino acids. After removal of 2 bases from V and 8 bases from J, the junction contained 5 bases not matched to a gene. Germline CDR1 and CDR2: SGHVS and FQNEAQ. The CDR3 region is CASSLPRLAVTQYF. The CDR3 nucleotides are TGTGCCAGCAGCTTACCTAGACTAGCGGTTACGCAGTATTTT.

J is TRBJ2-1 and V is TRBV6-5; TRBD1 matches 11 bases. V lost 6 bases, J lost 8 bases, and 6 bases stayed unmatched. The CDR3 extends over 14 amino acids. CDR1 is MNHEY and CDR2 is SVGAGI in the germline V gene. Here the CDR3 reads CASRDRGRIDEQFF. CDR3 nucleotides: TGTGCCAGCAGGGACAGGGGGCGCATCGATGAGCAGTTCTTC.

The chain is built from TRBV5-4 and TRBJ2-7, with TRBD2 identical over 12 bases. In germline, CDR1 is SGHNT, CDR2 YYREEE (reference sequence). This CDR3 contains 13 residues. The V and J ends lost 5 bases and 9 bases, in that order; junction bases with no gene match: 6. CDR3 sequence: CASRLAGGEMQYF. CDR3 DNA sequence: TGTGCCAGCAGACTAGCGGGAGGAGAAATGCAGTACTTC. Using reference TRBV5-4 and TRBJ2-7 for the parts outside the CDR3, the full variable domain is ETGVTQSPTHLIKTRGQQVTLRCSSQSGHNTVSWYQQALGQGPQFIFQYYREEENGRGNFPPRFSGLQFPNYSSELNVNALELDDSALYLCASRLAGGEMQYFGPGTRLTVT.

V usage is TRBV27 and J usage is TRBJ2-3, with D perhaps matching TRBD2 (6 bases). Trimming removed 6 bases from V and 0 bases from J, with 16 bases in between. Germline V gene lookup returns CDR1 MNHEY and CDR2 SMNVEV (reference sequence). The CDR3 contains 16 residues. The CDR3, as DNA: TGTGCCAGCAGGGCTTTGGCGGGGATTAGCACAGATACGCAGTATTTT. It codes for CASRALAGISTDTQYF.

The chain couples TRBV12-3 or TRBV12-4 to TRBJ2-2; no firm D call. CDR3 size: 11 residues. Trimming stripped 5 bases from V and 8 bases from J, with 6 bases between. In DNA form, the CDR3 reads TGTGCCAGCAGTCCCCTAGGGGAGCTGTTTTTT. This sequence encodes CASSPLGELFF.